This T cell receptor beta chain was recovered during a study of monozygotic twins with inflammatory bowel disease. Germline V gene data show CDR1 as DFQATT and CDR2 as SNEGSKA (reference sequence). The CDR3 is 14 residues long. TCRdb reanalyzed the 5' RACE reads and collapses them to one entry per CDR3 protein, without DNA. The specimen's table records approximately 330,000 distinct CDR3 sequences. This clonotype was obtained from a human donor with ulcerative colitis or Crohn's disease, or a healthy co-twin of an affected twin (not recorded which). The sequenced material came from blood. The chain has TRBV20-1 and TRBJ1-5. The CDR3 reads CSARDFDSNQPQHF.